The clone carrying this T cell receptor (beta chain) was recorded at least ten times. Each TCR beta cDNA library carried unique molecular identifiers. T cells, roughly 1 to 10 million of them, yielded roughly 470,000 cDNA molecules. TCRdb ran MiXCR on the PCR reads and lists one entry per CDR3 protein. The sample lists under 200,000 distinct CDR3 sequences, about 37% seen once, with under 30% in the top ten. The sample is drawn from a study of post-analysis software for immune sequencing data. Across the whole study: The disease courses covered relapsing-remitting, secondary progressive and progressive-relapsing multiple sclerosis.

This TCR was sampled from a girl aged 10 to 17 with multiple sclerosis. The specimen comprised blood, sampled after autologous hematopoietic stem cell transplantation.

The CDR3, as DNA: TGTGCCACCGAGTGGAGCGGAGGCTACACCTTC. Its translation is CATEWSGGYTF. V gene TRBV24-1 combines with J gene TRBJ1-2; D is ambiguous. There are 11 residues in the CDR3. Germline values: CDR1 KGHDR, CDR2 SFDVKD. The V end lost 9 bases, the J end lost 8 bases, and 12 bases lay between the germline ends.